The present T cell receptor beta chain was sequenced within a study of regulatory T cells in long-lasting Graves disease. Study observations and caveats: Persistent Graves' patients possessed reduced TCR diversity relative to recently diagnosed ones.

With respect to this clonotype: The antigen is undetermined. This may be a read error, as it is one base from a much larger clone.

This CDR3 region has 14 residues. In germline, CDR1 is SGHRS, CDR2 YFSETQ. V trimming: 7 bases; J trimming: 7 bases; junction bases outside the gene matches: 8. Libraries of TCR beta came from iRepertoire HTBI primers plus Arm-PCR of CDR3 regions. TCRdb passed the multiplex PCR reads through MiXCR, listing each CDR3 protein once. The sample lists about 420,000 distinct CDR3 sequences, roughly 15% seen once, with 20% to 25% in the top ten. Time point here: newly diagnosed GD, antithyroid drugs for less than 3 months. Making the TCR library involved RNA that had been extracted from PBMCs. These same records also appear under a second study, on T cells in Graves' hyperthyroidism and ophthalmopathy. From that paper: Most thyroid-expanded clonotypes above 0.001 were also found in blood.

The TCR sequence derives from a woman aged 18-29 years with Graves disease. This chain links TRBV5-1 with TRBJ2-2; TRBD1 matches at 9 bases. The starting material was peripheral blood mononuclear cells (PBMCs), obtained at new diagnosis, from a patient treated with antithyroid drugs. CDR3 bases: TGCGCCAGCCGTCGGACAGGGGAGGTCGGGGAGCTGTTTTTT. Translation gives CASRRTGEVGELFF.